One T cell receptor (beta chain) is described in this entry. Sequenced by immunoSEQ multiplex PCR; TCRdb stores in-frame clones only, minus some. In the table there are 150,000 to 200,000 clones, 60% to 80% of which are singletons. The record originates from a study of blood T cell repertoires in COVID-19. The CDR3 runs to 12 residues. V was clipped by 8 bases and J by 3 bases, with 11 bases between them. This chain links TRBV12-3 or TRBV12-4 with TRBJ2-7; possibly TRBD2 for D (5 bases). The receptor comes from a woman in her sixties or seventies with acute or convalescent COVID-19. Sequences were obtained from peripheral blood. The CDR3 reads CASAAADYEQYF. The CDR3 coding sequence is TGTGCCAGCGCAGCGGCCGACTACGAGCAGTACTTC.